The clone carrying this T cell receptor (beta chain) has just a few counts. Its cognate antigen is unknown. This PCR relied on a set of 60 Vbeta primers and 13 Jbeta primers. Profiling relied on immunoSEQ multiplex PCR, and the TCRdb table lists in-frame clones only, not all of them. The sample includes roughly 120,000 clones, 77% of them seen just once. This sample is drawn from a study of cytomegalovirus exposure and HLA in healthy donors. Study findings and constraints: Several of the most significant clusters appeared, in a later analysis, to be linked to common viral pathogens. In vitro checks showed that a few CMV-associated chains really do target CMV antigens. Equally common other TCR beta chains were less clonally expanded than HLA-associated ones, a later analysis found. The productive fraction for most TCR beta V segments was about 87% or about 30% in an earlier analysis.

Germline-derived CDR1 and CDR2 are SGHVS and FNYEAQ. This CDR3 is built from 13 residues. V lost 6 bases, J lost 7 bases, and 5 bases stayed unmatched. The sample taken for sequencing was PBMCs. This TCR derives from a human donor in good health. V gene TRBV7-6 combines with J gene TRBJ2-2, with TRBD2 identical over 7 bases. CDR3 nucleotides: TGTGCCAGCAGTGGACTAGGCTTCGGGGAGCTGTTTTTT. This encodes CASSGLGFGELFF.